This T cell receptor (beta chain) came from a study of T cell responses to AZD1222 COVID-19 vaccine. Study-level findings and limits: Seropositive AZD1222 recipients at baseline numbered only six or seven. The donor group comprised mostly white British people and more females; the analysis possibly underestimated clonal diversity.

The repertoire was sequenced with immunoSEQ multiplex PCR; TCRdb's copy has only in-frame clones and lacks some. The table shows around 100,000 clones, with roughly 85% occurring only once. On this clone itself: What it binds is not known. At the DNA level, this CDR3 is encoded by other sequences in the same sample as well.

V was trimmed by 3 bases and J by 3 bases, leaving 12 bases between them. This CDR3 is built from 13 residues. The germline gives CDR1 SQVTM, CDR2 ANQGSEA. The sample was peripheral blood, taken on day 0 of AZD1222 vaccination. This receptor was identified in an adult in good health. The chain employs TRBV29-1 and TRBJ2-7; D may be TRBD1 (7 bases). Here the CDR3 reads CSVEGGDSYEQYF. CDR3 coding DNA: TGCAGCGTTGAGGGCGGGGACAGCTACGAGCAGTACTTC.